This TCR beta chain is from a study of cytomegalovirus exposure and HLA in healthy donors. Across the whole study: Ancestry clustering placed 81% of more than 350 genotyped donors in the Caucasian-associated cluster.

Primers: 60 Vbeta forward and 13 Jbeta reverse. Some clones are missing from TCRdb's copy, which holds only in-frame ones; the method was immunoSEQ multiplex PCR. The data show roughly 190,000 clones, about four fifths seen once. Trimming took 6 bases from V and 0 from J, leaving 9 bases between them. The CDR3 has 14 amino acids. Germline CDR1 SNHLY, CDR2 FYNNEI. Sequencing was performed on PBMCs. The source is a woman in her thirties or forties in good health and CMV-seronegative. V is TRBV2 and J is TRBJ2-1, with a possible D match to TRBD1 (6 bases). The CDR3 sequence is CASRRGNSYNEQFF. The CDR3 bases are TGTGCCAGCAGGAGGGGGAACTCCTACAATGAGCAGTTCTTC.